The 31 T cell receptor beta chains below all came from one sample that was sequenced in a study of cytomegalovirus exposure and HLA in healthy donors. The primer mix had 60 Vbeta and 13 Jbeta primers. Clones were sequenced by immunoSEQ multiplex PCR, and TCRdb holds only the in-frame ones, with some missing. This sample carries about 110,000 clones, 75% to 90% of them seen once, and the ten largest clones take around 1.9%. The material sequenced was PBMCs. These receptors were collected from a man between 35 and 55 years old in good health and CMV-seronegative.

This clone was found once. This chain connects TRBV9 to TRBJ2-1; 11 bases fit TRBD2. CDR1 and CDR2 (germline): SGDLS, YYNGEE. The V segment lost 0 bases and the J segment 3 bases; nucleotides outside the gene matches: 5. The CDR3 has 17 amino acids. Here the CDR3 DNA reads TGTGCCAGCAGCGTAGGGATTAGCGGGGGGGTCTACAATGAGCAGTTCTTC. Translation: CASSVGISGGVYNEQFF.

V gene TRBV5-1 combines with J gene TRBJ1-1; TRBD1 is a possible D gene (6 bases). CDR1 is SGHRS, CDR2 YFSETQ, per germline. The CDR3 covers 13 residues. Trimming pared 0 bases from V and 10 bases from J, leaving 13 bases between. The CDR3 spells CASSLAEGVGAFF. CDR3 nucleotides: TGCGCCAGCAGCTTGGCCGAGGGGGTAGGAGCTTTCTTT.

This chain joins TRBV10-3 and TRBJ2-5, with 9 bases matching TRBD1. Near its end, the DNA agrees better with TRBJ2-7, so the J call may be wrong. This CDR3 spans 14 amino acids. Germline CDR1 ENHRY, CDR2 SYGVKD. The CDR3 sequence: CAISNRDREGEQYF. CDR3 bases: TGTGCCATCAGCAACCGGGACAGGGAGGGCGAGCAGTACTTC.

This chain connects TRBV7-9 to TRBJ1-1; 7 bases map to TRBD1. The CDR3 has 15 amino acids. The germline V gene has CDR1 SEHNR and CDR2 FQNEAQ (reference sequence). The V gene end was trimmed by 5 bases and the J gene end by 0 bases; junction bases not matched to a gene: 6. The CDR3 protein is CASSTVTGLNTEAFF. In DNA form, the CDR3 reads TGTGCCAGCAGCACCGTGACAGGGCTGAACACTGAAGCTTTCTTT.

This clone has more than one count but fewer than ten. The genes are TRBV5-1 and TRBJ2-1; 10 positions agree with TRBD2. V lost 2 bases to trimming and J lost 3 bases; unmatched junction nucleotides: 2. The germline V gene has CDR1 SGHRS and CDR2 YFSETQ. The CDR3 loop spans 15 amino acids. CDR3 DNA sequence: TGCGCCAGCAGCTTAGGACTAGCGGACTACAATGAGCAGTTCTTC. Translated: CASSLGLADYNEQFF.

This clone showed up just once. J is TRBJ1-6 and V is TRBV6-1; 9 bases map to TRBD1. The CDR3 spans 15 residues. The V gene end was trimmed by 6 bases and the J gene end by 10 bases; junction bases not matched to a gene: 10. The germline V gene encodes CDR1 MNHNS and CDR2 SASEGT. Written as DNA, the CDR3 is TGTGCCAGCAGACCGGACAGGGGACAGGGCTCACCCCTCCACTTT. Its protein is CASRPDRGQGSPLHF.

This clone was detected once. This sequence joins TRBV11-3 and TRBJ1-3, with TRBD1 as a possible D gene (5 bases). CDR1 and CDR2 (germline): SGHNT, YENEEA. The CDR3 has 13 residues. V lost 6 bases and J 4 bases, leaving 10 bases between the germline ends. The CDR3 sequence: CASSKGVGNTIYF. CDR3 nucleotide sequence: TGTGCCAGCAGTAAAGGGGTCGGAAACACCATATATTTT.

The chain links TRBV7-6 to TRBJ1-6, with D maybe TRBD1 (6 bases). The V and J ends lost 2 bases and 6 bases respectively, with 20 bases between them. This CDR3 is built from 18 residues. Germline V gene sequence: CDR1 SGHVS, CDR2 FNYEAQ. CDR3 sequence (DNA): TGTGCCAGCAGCTTATCGGGGCCACAGGGTATCGCTAATTCACCCCTCCACTTT. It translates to CASSLSGPQGIANSPLHF.

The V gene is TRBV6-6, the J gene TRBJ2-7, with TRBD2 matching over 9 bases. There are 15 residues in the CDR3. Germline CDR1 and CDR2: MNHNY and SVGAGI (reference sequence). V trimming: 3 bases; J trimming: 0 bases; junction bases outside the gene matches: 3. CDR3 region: CASSYSGGSSYEQYV. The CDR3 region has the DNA TGTGCCAGCAGTTATAGCGGGGGCAGCTCCTACGAGCAGTACGTC.

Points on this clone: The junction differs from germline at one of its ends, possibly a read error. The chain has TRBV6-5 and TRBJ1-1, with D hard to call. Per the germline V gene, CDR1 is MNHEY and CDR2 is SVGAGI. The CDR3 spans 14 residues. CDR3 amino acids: CASSYSRGYTEAFF. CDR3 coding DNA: TGTGCCAGCAGCTACTCTCGGGGTTACACTGAAGCTTTCTTT.

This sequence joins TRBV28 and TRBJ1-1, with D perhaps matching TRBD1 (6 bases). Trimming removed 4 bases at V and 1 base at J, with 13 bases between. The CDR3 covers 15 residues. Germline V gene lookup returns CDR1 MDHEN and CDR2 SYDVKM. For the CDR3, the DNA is TGTGCCAGCAGTTCACCAGCAGGGGAGAACACTGAAGCTTTCTTT. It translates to CASSSPAGENTEAFF.

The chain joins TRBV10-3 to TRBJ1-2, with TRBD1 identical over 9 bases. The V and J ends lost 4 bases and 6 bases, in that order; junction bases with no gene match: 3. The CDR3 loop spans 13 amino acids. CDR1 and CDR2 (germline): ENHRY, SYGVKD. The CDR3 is CAISGQGVDGYTF. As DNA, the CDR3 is TGTGCCATCAGTGGACAGGGGGTCGATGGCTACACCTTC.

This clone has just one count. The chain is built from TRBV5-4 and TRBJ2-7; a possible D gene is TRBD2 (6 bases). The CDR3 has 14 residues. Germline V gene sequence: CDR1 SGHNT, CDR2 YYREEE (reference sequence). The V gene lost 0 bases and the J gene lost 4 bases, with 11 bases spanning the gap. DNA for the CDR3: TGTGCCAGCAGCTTGGGGGGGGAATTGTACGAGCAGTACTTC. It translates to CASSLGGELYEQYF.

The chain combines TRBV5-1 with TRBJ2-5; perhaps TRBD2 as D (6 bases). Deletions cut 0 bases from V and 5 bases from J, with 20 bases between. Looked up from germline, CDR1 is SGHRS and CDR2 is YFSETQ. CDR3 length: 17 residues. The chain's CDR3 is CASSLGFGGLLGETQYF. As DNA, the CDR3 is TGCGCCAGCAGCTTGGGGTTCGGGGGACTCCTCGGGGAGACCCAGTACTTC.

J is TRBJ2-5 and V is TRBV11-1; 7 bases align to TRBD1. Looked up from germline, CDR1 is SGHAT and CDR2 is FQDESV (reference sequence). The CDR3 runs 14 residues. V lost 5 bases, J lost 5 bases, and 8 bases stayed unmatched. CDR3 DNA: TGTGCCAGCAGCCCCCCGACAGGGAGCGAGACCCAGTACTTC. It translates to CASSPPTGSETQYF.

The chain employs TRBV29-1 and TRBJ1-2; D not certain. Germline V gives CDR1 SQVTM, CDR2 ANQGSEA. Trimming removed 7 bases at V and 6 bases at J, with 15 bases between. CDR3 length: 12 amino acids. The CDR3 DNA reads TGCAGCGGGTCGCGGGGTGGGGATGGCTACACCTTC. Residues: CSGSRGGDGYTF.

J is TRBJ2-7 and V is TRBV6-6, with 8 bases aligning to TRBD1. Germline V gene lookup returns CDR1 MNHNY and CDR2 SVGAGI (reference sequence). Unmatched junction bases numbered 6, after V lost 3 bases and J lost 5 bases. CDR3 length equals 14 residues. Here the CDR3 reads CASSYTGGRNEQYF. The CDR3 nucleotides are TGTGCCAGCAGTTATACAGGGGGAAGGAACGAGCAGTACTTC.

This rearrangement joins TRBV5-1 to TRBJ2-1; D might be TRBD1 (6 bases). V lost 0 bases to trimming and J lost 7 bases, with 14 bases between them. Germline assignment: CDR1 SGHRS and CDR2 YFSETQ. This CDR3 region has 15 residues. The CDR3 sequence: CASSLASTGGNEQFF. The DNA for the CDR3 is TGCGCCAGCAGCTTGGCCTCGACAGGTGGGAATGAGCAGTTCTTC. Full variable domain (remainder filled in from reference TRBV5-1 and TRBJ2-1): KAGVTQTPRYLIKTRGQQVTLSCSPISGHRSVSWYQQTPGQGLQFLFEYFSETQRNKGNFPGRFSGRQFSNSRSEMNVSTLELGDSALYLCASSLASTGGNEQFFGPGTRLTVL.

The CDR3 sequence: CASSLDRAVSYEQYF. Written as DNA, the CDR3 is TGCGCCAGCAGCTTGGACAGGGCCGTCTCCTACGAGCAGTACTTC. The chain uses TRBV5-1 and TRBJ2-7, with D tentatively TRBD1 (6 bases). Germline CDR1 and CDR2: SGHRS and YFSETQ. The CDR3 loop spans 15 amino acids. Trimming removed 0 bases from V and 0 bases from J, with 10 bases in between.

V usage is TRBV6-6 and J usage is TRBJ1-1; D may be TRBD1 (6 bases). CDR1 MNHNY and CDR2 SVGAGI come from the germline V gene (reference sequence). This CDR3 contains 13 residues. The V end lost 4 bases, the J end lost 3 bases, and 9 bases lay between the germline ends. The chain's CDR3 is CASSLQGYTEAFF. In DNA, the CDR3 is TGTGCCAGCAGTTTACAGGGTTACACTGAAGCTTTCTTT.

CDR3 bases: TGTGCCAGCAGTTTAACAGGGGGTGTCACTGAAGCTTTCTTT. Translation gives CASSLTGGVTEAFF. V usage is TRBV6-4 and J usage is TRBJ1-1; 8 bases are shared with TRBD1. This CDR3 comprises 14 residues. CDR1 is MRHNA, CDR2 SNTAGT, per germline. Trimming cost V 5 bases and J 4 bases; bases outside gene matches: 6.

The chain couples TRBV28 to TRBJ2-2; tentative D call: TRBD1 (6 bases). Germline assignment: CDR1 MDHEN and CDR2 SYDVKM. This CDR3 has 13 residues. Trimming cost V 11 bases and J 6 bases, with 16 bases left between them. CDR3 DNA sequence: TGTGCCGCAGGGGAAGGGGTCGCCGGGGAGCTGTTTTTT. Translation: CAAGEGVAGELFF.

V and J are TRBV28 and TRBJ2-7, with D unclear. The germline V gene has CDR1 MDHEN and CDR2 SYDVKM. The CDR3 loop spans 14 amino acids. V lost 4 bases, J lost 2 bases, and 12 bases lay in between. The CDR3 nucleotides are TGTGCCAGCAGTTCTATAGCATCAGCCTACGAGCAGTACTTC. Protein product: CASSSIASAYEQYF.

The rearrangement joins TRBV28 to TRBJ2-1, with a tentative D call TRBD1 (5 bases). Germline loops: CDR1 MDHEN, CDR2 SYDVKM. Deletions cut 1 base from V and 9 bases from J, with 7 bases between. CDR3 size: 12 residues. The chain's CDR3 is CASSLSTGEQFF. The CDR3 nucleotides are TGTGCCAGCAGTTTATCTACAGGTGAGCAGTTCTTC.

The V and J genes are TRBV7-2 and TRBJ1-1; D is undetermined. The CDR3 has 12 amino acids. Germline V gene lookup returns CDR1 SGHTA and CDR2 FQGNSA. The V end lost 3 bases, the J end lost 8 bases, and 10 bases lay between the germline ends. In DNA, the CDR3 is TGTGCCAGCAGCTTGAGAGTCGGGGAAGCTTTCTTT. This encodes CASSLRVGEAFF.

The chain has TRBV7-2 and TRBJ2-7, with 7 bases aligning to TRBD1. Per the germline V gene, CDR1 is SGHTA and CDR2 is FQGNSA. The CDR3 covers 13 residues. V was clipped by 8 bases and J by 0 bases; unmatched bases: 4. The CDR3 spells CASADRASYEQYF. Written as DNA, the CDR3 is TGTGCCAGCGCCGACAGGGCCTCCTACGAGCAGTACTTC.

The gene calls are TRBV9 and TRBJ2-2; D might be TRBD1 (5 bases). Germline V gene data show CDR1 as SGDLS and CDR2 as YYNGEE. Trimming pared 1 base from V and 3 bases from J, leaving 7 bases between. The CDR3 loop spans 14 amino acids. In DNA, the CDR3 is TGTGCCAGCAGCGTAATCAGGGACACCGGGGAGCTGTTTTTT. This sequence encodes CASSVIRDTGELFF.

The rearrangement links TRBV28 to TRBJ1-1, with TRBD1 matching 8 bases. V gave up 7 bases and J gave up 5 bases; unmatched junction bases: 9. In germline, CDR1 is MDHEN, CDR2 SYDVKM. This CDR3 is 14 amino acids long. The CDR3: CASMKAGGHTEAFF. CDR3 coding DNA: TGTGCCAGCATGAAGGCAGGGGGCCATACTGAAGCTTTCTTT.

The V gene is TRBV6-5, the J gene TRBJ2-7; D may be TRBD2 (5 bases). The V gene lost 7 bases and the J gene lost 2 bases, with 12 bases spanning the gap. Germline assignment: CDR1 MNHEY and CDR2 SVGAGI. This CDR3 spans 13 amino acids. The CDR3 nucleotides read TGTGCCAGCACTCCGGGATCCCCCTACGAGCAGTACTTC. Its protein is CASTPGSPYEQYF.

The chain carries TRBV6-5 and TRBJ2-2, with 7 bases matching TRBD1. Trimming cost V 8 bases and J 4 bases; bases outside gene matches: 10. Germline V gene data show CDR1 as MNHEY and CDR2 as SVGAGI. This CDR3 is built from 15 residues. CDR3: CASGRGGRGTGELFF. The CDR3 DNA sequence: TGTGCCAGCGGGCGAGGGGGCAGGGGCACCGGGGAGCTGTTTTTT.

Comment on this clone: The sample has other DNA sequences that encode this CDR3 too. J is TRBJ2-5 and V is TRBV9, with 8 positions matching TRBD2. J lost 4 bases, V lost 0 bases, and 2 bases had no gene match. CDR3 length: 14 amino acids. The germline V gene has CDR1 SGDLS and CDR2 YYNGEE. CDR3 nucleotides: TGTGCCAGCAGCGTAGGGCTAGCGGGAGAGACCCAGTACTTC. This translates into CASSVGLAGETQYF.